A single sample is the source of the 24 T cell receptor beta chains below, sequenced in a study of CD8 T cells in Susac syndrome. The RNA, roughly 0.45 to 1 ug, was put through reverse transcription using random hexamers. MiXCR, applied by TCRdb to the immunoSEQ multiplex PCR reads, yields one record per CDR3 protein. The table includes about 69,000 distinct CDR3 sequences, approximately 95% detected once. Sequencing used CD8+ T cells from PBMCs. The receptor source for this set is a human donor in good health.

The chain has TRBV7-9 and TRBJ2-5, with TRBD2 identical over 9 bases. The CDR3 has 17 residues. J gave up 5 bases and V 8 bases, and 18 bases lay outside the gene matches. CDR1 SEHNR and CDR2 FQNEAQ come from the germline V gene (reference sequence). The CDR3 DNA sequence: TGTGCCAGCCTCTCGTCCTTGGGCGGGGGGGTCTTGGAGACCCAGTACTTC. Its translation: CASLSSLGGGVLETQYF. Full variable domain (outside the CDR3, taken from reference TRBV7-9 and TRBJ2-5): DTGVSQNPRHKITKRGQNVTFRCDPISEHNRLYWYRQTLGQGPEFLTYFQNEAQLEKSRLLSDRFSAERPKGSFSTLEIQRTEQGDSAMYLCASLSSLGGGVLETQYFGPGTRLLVL.

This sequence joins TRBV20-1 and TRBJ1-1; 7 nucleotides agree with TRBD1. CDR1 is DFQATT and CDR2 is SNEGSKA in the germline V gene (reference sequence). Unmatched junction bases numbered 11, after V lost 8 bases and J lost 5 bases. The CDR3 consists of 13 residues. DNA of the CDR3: TGCAGTCCGTTAGACAGGGTTCGGACTGAAGCTTTCTTT. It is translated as CSPLDRVRTEAFF.

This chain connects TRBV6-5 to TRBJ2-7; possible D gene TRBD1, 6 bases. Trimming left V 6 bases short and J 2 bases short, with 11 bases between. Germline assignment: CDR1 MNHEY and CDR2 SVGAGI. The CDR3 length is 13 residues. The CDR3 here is CASSIRGPYEQYF. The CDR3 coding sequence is TGTGCCAGCAGCATCAGGGGACCCTACGAGCAGTACTTC.

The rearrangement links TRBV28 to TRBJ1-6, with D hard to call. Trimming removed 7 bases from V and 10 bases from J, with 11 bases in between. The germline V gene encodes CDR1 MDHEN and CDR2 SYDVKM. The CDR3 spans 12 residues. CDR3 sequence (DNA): TGTGCCAGCAACCCTCCCGGATCACCCCTCCACTTT. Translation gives CASNPPGSPLHF. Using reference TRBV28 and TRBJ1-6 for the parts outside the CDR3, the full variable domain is DVKVTQSSRYLVKRTGEKVFLECVQDMDHENMFWYRQDPGLGLRLIYFSYDVKMKEKGDIPEGYSVSREKKERFSLILESASTNQTSMYLCASNPPGSPLHFGNGTRLTVT.

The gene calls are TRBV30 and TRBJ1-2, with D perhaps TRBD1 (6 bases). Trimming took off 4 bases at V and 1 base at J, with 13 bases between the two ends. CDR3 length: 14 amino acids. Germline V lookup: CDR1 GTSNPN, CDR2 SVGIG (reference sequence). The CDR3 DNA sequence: TGTGCCTGGACTACAGGGACTAATAACTATGGCTACACCTTC. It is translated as CAWTTGTNNYGYTF.

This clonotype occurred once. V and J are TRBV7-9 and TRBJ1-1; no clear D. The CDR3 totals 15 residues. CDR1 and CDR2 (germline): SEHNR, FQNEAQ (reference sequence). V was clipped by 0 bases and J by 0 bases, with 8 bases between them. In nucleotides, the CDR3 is TGTGCCAGCAGCTTAGCACCGGTGATGAACACTGAAGCTTTCTTT. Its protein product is CASSLAPVMNTEAFF.

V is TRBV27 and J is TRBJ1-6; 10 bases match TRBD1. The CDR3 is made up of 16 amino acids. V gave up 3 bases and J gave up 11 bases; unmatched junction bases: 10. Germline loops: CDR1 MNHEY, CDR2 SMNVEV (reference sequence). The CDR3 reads CASSFWPGTGVPPLHF. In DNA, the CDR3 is TGTGCCAGCAGTTTTTGGCCCGGGACAGGGGTCCCACCCCTCCACTTT.

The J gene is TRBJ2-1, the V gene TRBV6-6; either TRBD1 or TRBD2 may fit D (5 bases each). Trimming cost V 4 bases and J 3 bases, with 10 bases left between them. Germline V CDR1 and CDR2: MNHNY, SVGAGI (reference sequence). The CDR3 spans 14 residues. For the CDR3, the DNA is TGTGCCAGCAGTTCAGAGGGGATCTACAATGAGCAGTTCTTC. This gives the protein CASSSEGIYNEQFF.

The CDR3 nucleotides read TGTGCCAGCAGTCAAGGGACAGCATACACCGGGGAGCTGTTTTTT. Its protein product is CASSQGTAYTGELFF. This rearrangement joins TRBV6-2 or TRBV6-3 to TRBJ2-2, with 7 bases identical to TRBD1. The CDR3 covers 15 residues. Germline CDR1 and CDR2: MNHEY and SVGEGT. J lost 3 bases, V lost 5 bases, and 6 bases had no gene match.

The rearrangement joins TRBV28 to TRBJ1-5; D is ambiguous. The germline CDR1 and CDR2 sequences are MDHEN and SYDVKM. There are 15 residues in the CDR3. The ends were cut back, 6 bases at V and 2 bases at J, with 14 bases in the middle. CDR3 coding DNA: TGTGCCAGCAGCCCCGTACAAGAGGGCAATCAGCCCCAGCATTTT. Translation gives CASSPVQEGNQPQHF.

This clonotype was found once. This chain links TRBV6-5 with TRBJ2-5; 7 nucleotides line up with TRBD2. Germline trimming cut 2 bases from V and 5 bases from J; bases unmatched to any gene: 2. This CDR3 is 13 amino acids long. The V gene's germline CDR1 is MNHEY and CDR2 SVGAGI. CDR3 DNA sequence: TGTGCCAGCAGTTACGAGGGAGGGGAGACCCAGTACTTC. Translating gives CASSYEGGETQYF.

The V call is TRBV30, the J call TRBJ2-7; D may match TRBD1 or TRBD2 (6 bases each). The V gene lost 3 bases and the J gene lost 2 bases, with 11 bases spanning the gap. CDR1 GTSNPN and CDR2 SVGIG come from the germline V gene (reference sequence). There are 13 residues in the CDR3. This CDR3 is CAWSPGATYEQYF. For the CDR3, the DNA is TGTGCCTGGAGCCCGGGGGCGACCTACGAGCAGTACTTC.

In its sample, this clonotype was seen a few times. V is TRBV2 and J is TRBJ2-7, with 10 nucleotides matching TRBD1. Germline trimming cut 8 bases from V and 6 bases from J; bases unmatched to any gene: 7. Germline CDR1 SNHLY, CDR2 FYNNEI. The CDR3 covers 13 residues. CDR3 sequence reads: CASGWDRGSEQYF. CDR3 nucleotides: TGTGCCAGCGGCTGGGACAGGGGAAGCGAGCAGTACTTC. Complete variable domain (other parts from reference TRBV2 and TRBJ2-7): EPEVTQTPSHQVTQMGQEVILRCVPISNHLYFYWYRQILGQKVEFLVSFYNNEISEKSEIFDDQFSVERPDGSNFTLKIRSTKLEDSAMYFCASGWDRGSEQYFGPGTRLTVT.

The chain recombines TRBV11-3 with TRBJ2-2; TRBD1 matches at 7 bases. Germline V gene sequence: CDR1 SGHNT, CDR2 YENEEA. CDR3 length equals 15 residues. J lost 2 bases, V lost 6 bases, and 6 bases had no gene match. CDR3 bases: TGTGCCAGCAGAGACAGGGACAGAAACACCGGGGAGCTGTTTTTT. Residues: CASRDRDRNTGELFF.

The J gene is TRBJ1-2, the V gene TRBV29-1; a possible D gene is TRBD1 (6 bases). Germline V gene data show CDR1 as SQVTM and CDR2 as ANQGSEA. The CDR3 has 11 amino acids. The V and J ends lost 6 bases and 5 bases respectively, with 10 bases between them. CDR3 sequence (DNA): TGCAGCGTCAGACAGGCTTATGGCTACACCTTC. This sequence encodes CSVRQAYGYTF.

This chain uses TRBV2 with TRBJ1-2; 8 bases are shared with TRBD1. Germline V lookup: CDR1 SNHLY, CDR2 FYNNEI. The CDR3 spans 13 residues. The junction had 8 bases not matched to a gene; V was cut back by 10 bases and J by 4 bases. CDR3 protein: CATARDRLYGYTF. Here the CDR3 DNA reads TGTGCCACCGCCCGGGACAGGCTCTATGGCTACACCTTC.

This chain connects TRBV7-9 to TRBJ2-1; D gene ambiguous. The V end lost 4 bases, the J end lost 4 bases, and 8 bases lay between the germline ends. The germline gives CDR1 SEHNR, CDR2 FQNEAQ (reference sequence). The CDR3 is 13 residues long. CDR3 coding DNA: TGTGCCAGCAGCTCAACCACATACAATGAGCAGTTCTTC. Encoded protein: CASSSTTYNEQFF.

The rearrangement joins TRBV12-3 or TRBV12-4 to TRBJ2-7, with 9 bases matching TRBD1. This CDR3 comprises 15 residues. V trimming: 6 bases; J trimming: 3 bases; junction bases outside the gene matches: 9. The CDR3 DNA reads TGTGCCAGCAGCCCGGGGACAGGGAGTTTCTACGAGCAGTACGTC. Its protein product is CASSPGTGSFYEQYV.

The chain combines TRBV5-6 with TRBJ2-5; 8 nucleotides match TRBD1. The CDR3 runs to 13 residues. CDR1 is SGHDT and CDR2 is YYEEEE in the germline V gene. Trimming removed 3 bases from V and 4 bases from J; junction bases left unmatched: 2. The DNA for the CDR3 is TGTGCCAGCAGCTCAGGACAGGGAGAGACCCAGTACTTC. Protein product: CASSSGQGETQYF.

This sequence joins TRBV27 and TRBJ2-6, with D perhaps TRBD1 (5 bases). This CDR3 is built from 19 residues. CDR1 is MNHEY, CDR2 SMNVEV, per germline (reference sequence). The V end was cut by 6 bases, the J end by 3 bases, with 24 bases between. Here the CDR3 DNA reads TGTGCCAGCAGCAGTTTAGGCAGGGCTCGTTCGGGTGGGGCCAACGTCCTGACTTTC. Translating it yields CASSSLGRARSGGANVLTF.

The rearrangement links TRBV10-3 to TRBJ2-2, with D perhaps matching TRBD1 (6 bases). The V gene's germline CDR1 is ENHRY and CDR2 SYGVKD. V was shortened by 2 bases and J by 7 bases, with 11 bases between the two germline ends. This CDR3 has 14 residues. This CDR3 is CAISEQGRNGELFF. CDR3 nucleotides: TGTGCCATCAGTGAGCAGGGGCGTAACGGGGAGCTGTTTTTT.

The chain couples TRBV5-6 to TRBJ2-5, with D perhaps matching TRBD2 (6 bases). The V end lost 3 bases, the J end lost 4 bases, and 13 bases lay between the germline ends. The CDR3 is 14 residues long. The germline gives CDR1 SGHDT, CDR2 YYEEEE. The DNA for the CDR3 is TGTGCCAGCAGCTCCGGGGGACTCGTAGAGACCCAGTACTTC. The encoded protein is CASSSGGLVETQYF.

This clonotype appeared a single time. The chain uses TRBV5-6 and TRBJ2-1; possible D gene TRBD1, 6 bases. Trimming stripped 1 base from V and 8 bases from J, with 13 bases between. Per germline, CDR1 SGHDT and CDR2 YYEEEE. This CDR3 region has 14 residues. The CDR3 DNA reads TGTGCCAGCAGCTTGACAGGGCTATGGGATGAGCAGTTCTTC. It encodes CASSLTGLWDEQFF.

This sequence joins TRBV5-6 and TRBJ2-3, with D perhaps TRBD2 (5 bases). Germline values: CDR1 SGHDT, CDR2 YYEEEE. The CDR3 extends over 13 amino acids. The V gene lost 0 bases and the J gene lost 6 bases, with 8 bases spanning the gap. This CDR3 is CASSLGETDTQYF. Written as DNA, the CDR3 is TGTGCCAGCAGCTTGGGGGAGACGGATACGCAGTATTTT.